Presented here are 11 T cell receptor beta chains from one specimen sequenced in a study of T cell changes during pregnancy in multiple sclerosis. Data came from immunoSEQ multiplex PCR; TCRdb stores just in-frame clones and leaves some out. The table has some 81,000 clones, approximately 89% seen once; the top ten hold approximately 2%. The sequencing here drew on peripheral blood, taken before pregnancy. Receptor source: a female donor with multiple sclerosis, enrolled in a pregnancy study.

The chain joins TRBV21-1 to TRBJ2-6; the table's D call, TRBD2, has no DNA check behind it. TRBV21-1 is assigned pseudogene status. The CDR3 totals 14 residues. The CDR3 region is CASSIVSGANVLTF. In nucleotides, the CDR3 is TGTGCCAGCAGCATAGTCTCTGGGGCCAACGTCCTGACTTTC.

This clone was detected a few times. This chain joins TRBV9 and TRBJ1-1, with D tentatively TRBD1 (5 bases). In germline, CDR1 is SGDLS, CDR2 YYNGEE. The length of the CDR3 is 13 residues. The V and J ends lost 4 bases and 4 bases respectively, with 11 bases between them. CDR3 DNA: TGTGCCAGCAGCCCCTGGGGCGGCACTGAAGCTTTCTTT. Translating it yields CASSPWGGTEAFF.

CDR3 nucleotides: TGCGCCAGCAGCTTGATCTCTAGGGGAAATGAAGCTTTCTTT. Residues: CASSLISRGNEAFF. The rearrangement links TRBV5-1 to TRBJ1-1, with a tentative D call TRBD1 (5 bases). CDR3 size: 14 residues. Per the germline V gene, CDR1 is SGHRS and CDR2 is YFSETQ. Trimming took 1 base from V and 7 from J, leaving 14 bases between them.

The chain combines TRBV28 with TRBJ1-5; 7 bases agree with TRBD1. The V gene end was trimmed by 10 bases and the J gene end by 15 bases; junction bases not matched to a gene: 18. CDR1 MDHEN and CDR2 SYDVKM come from the germline V gene. CDR3 length: 13 amino acids. CDR3 loop: CATRPIGTVPPHF. The DNA of the CDR3 is TGTGCCACCCGGCCGATAGGGACAGTCCCTCCGCATTTT. Filled out from reference TRBV28 and TRBJ1-5, the complete variable domain reads DVKVTQSSRYLVKRTGEKVFLECVQDMDHENMFWYRQDPGLGLRLIYFSYDVKMKEKGDIPEGYSVSREKKERFSLILESASTNQTSMYLCATRPIGTVPPHFGDGTRLSIL.

This clone was detected only once. This chain joins TRBV6-5 and TRBJ1-3, with D hard to call. The CDR3 has 14 amino acids. Trimming cost V 6 bases and J 0 bases, with 9 bases left between them. Germline assignment: CDR1 MNHEY and CDR2 SVGAGI. The chain's CDR3 is CASSPTSSGNTIYF. CDR3 coding DNA: TGTGCCAGCAGCCCAACTAGCTCTGGAAACACCATATATTTT.

The rearrangement joins TRBV28 to TRBJ2-7; D is unresolved. Germline V CDR1 and CDR2: MDHEN, SYDVKM. The CDR3 is 12 residues long. Deletions cut 2 bases from V and 6 bases from J, with 8 bases between. The CDR3 nucleotides are TGTGCCAGCAGTTTACACCAGCGCGAGCAGTACTTC. This codes for CASSLHQREQYF.

J is TRBJ2-7 and V is TRBV7-2; TRBD2 agrees at 11 bases. Germline CDR1 reads SGHTA; CDR2 reads FQGNSA. The length of the CDR3 is 14 residues. V was clipped by 3 bases and J by 3 bases; unmatched bases: 1. CDR3 loop: CASSLTSGVYEQYF. In DNA, the CDR3 is TGTGCCAGCAGCTTGACTAGCGGGGTCTACGAGCAGTACTTC.

There are a few counts of this clone. The genes are TRBV4-1 and TRBJ1-5, with D possibly being TRBD1 (5 bases). Trimming took 1 base from V and 6 from J, leaving 7 bases between them. The CDR3 extends over 13 amino acids. Looked up from germline, CDR1 is MGHRA and CDR2 is YSYEKL. CDR3 loop: CASSQGQFQPQHF. The CDR3 DNA sequence: TGCGCCAGCAGCCAAGGACAGTTTCAGCCCCAGCATTTT.

This chain uses TRBV23-1 with TRBJ2-2, with 9 bases that match TRBD2. TRBV23-1 is classed as an ORF, of uncertain function. The CDR3 loop spans 17 amino acids. Trimming took 0 bases from V and 7 from J; bases not matched to a gene: 9. The CDR3 spells CASSQSRKRGADGELFF. In DNA, the CDR3 is TGCGCCAGCAGTCAATCTCGGAAGCGGGGGGCGGACGGGGAGCTGTTTTTT.

The chain is built from TRBV9 and TRBJ1-4; D gene uncertain. The germline gives CDR1 SGDLS, CDR2 YYNGEE. Trimming shortened V by 0 bases and J by 8 bases, and 11 bases separated the two germline ends. This CDR3 contains 14 residues. The CDR3 reads CASSVGPVAEKLFF. The CDR3 coding sequence is TGTGCCAGCAGCGTAGGTCCGGTCGCGGAAAAACTGTTTTTT.

This clone was detected once. V usage is TRBV9 and J usage is TRBJ1-2, with D hard to call. Germline V gives CDR1 SGDLS, CDR2 YYNGEE. The CDR3 runs to 12 residues. Trimming took 2 bases from V and 7 from J, leaving 9 bases between them. The CDR3 region is CASSVEDGGYTF. The CDR3 region has the DNA TGTGCCAGCAGCGTGGAGGATGGTGGCTACACCTTC.